Following are 8 T cell receptor beta chains from one sample sequenced in a study of T cell clones after liver transplantation. Sequenced by immunoSEQ multiplex PCR; TCRdb stores in-frame clones only, minus some. The sample contains about 33,000 clones, around 94% of which appear only once. The starting material was CD8+ T cells from blood, obtained 12 months after liver transplant. These receptors were collected from a human patient who received a liver transplant. These T cells may partly come from the graft donor.

The chain has TRBV6-5 and TRBJ2-7; 8 bases agree with TRBD1. Germline V gene data show CDR1 as MNHEY and CDR2 as SVGAGI. CDR3 length: 14 residues. After removal of 4 bases from V and 0 bases from J, the junction contained 2 bases not matched to a gene. The CDR3 DNA is TGTGCCAGCAGTTTGGACAGGGCCTCCTACGAGCAGTACTTC. Its translation is CASSLDRASYEQYF.

The V call is TRBV19, the J call TRBJ1-2, with 9 bases matching TRBD1. This CDR3 comprises 15 residues. Germline CDR1 and CDR2: LNHDA and SQIVND (reference sequence). With V trimmed by 3 bases and J by 5 bases, 7 bases remained unmatched. This chain's CDR3 is CASSIRDRVGYGYTF. CDR3 nucleotide sequence: TGTGCCAGTAGTATTAGGGACAGGGTAGGTTATGGCTACACCTTC.

The V and J genes are TRBV11-2 and TRBJ2-2; 7 nucleotides line up with TRBD2. V lost 10 bases to trimming and J lost 5 bases; unmatched junction nucleotides: 4. The CDR3 runs 12 residues. Germline values: CDR1 SGHAT, CDR2 FQNNGV. This chain's CDR3 is CATNGRTGELFF. CDR3 bases: TGTGCCACTAACGGGAGGACCGGGGAGCTGTTTTTT.

This chain joins TRBV27 and TRBJ2-7; TRBD1 might be the D (5 bases). Trimming cost V 4 bases and J 9 bases, with 13 bases left between them. Per germline, CDR1 MNHEY and CDR2 SMNVEV (reference sequence). The CDR3 extends over 12 amino acids. CDR3 sequence reads: CASSSGASRQYF. CDR3 nucleotide sequence: TGTGCCAGCAGTTCTGGGGCCTCCCGGCAGTACTTC.

The gene calls are TRBV13 and TRBJ2-3; 9 bases fit TRBD2. Germline V gene data show CDR1 as PRHDT and CDR2 as FYEKMQ (reference sequence). The CDR3 totals 16 residues. Trimming at V came to 2 bases and at J to 4 bases, leaving 7 bases not matched to a gene. CDR3 loop: CASSLTGGRAADTQYF. CDR3 sequence (DNA): TGTGCCAGCAGCTTAACTGGCGGGAGGGCCGCAGATACGCAGTATTTT.

The chain employs TRBV4-3 and TRBJ2-3; D gene unclear. This CDR3 has 14 amino acids. Per the germline V gene, CDR1 is LGHNA and CDR2 is YSLEER. Trimming left V 0 bases short and J 4 bases short, with 8 bases between. As DNA, the CDR3 is TGCGCCAGCAGCCAAGATCTGAGCCCAGATACGCAGTATTTT. Amino acid sequence: CASSQDLSPDTQYF.

The CDR3 is CASSGTDRGYEQYF. In DNA, the CDR3 is TGCGCCAGCAGTGGGACGGACAGAGGCTACGAGCAGTACTTC. The genes are TRBV10-2 and TRBJ2-7, with D perhaps matching TRBD1 (6 bases). CDR3 length equals 14 residues. V was trimmed by 4 bases and J by 3 bases, leaving 13 bases between them. Germline V CDR1 and CDR2: WSHSY, SAAADI.

This sequence joins TRBV4-1 and TRBJ2-3; 8 bases line up with TRBD1. V gave up 4 bases and J gave up 2 bases; unmatched junction bases: 11. Germline loops: CDR1 MGHRA, CDR2 YSYEKL. This CDR3 is built from 17 residues. The chain's CDR3 is CASSPQKGTGTTDTQYF. CDR3 nucleotides: TGCGCCAGCAGCCCCCAAAAGGGGACAGGTACCACAGATACGCAGTATTTT.